The next 28 T cell receptor beta chains were all read from a single sample in a study of cytomegalovirus exposure and HLA in healthy donors. This PCR relied on a set of 60 Vbeta primers and 13 Jbeta primers. This table comes from immunoSEQ multiplex PCR, and its TCRdb copy is limited to in-frame clones, with some not included. The profile shows some 150,000 clones, 64% of them singletons. Sequencing was performed on PBMCs. Receptor source: a woman in her 30s in good health and CMV-seropositive.

The chain joins TRBV30 to TRBJ1-2; the D is unclear. Germline V CDR1 and CDR2: GTSNPN, SVGIG (reference sequence). Trimming took 5 bases from V and 8 from J, leaving 21 bases between them. The CDR3 has 14 residues. Here the CDR3 DNA reads TGTGCCTGGGCGGATGAATTCACCGATGGGGGCTACACCTTC. Protein product: CAWADEFTDGGYTF.

The chain carries TRBV4-1 and TRBJ1-4; a weak D match, TRBD1 (6 bases). From germline, CDR1 is MGHRA and CDR2 YSYEKL. CDR3 length equals 15 residues. Trimming removed 4 bases from V and 8 bases from J, with 17 bases in between. CDR3 region: CASSLSDSLGEKLFF. The DNA for the CDR3 is TGCGCCAGCAGCCTCTCGGACAGCCTTGGAGAAAAACTGTTTTTT.

The genes are TRBV7-3 and TRBJ2-3; D is ambiguous. This CDR3 spans 12 amino acids. V dropped 5 bases and J dropped 5 bases, with 8 bases sitting between them. Germline loops: CDR1 SGHTA, CDR2 FQGTGA. The CDR3 loop is CASSPGGDTQYF. In DNA form, the CDR3 reads TGTGCCAGCAGCCCCGGCGGAGATACGCAGTATTTT.

The chain couples TRBV11-1 to TRBJ1-2, with TRBD1 matching over 7 bases. The CDR3 runs to 14 residues. Germline V gene data show CDR1 as SGHAT and CDR2 as FQDESV (reference sequence). After removal of 1 base from V and 8 bases from J, the junction contained 7 bases not matched to a gene. The CDR3 sequence is CASSLGQGPRGYTF. CDR3 in DNA: TGTGCCAGCAGCTTAGGACAGGGCCCTCGCGGCTACACCTTC.

This sequence joins TRBV13 and TRBJ1-1; D is perhaps TRBD1 (6 bases). CDR3 length: 14 amino acids. V was cut by 0 bases and J by 14 bases, with 19 bases left in between. Germline CDR1 and CDR2: PRHDT and FYEKMQ (reference sequence). CDR3 nucleotides: TGTGCCAGCAGCTTAGGAGCGGGGGCAGAAGGGACCTTCTTT. This codes for CASSLGAGAEGTFF.

The chain has TRBV7-8 and TRBJ1-5; tentative D call: TRBD1 (5 bases). Trimming pared 7 bases from V and 4 bases from J, leaving 14 bases between. The germline CDR1 and CDR2 sequences are SGHVS and FQNEAQ. The CDR3 contains 14 residues. CDR3 coding DNA: TGTGCCAGCACCCCCTGGGGGGGGAATCAGCCCCAGCATTTT. Its translation is CASTPWGGNQPQHF.

V is TRBV5-1 and J is TRBJ2-1, with 9 nucleotides matching TRBD1. The CDR3 is 15 amino acids. Germline CDR1 SGHRS, CDR2 YFSETQ. V gave up 4 bases and J gave up 4 bases; unmatched junction bases: 6. The CDR3 loop reads CASSPQGQGYNEQFF. CDR3 bases: TGCGCCAGCAGCCCCCAGGGACAGGGTTACAATGAGCAGTTCTTC. The entire variable domain, with the rest obtained from reference TRBV5-1 and TRBJ2-1, is as follows: KAGVTQTPRYLIKTRGQQVTLSCSPISGHRSVSWYQQTPGQGLQFLFEYFSETQRNKGNFPGRFSGRQFSNSRSEMNVSTLELGDSALYLCASSPQGQGYNEQFFGPGTRLTVL.

The V gene is TRBV18, the J gene TRBJ1-4; a weak D match, TRBD1 (5 bases). The CDR3 spans 13 residues. CDR1 is KGHSH, CDR2 LQKENI, per germline. Trimming removed 2 bases at V and 8 bases at J, with 9 bases between. This CDR3 is CASSPGADEKLFF. The CDR3 nucleotides read TGTGCCAGCTCACCAGGGGCAGACGAAAAACTGTTTTTT.

The J gene is TRBJ1-2, the V gene TRBV29-1, with 7 bases lining up with TRBD1. This CDR3 is built from 13 residues. V was clipped by 6 bases and J by 0 bases; unmatched bases: 4. Germline CDR1 and CDR2: SQVTM and ANQGSEA. CDR3 sequence (DNA): TGCAGCGTGAGGGGGCCGACTAACTATGGCTACACCTTC. This codes for CSVRGPTNYGYTF.

The chain carries TRBV27 and TRBJ1-5; 8 bases fit TRBD1. The CDR3 sequence is 13 residues long. CDR1 is MNHEY, CDR2 SMNVEV, per germline (reference sequence). With V trimmed by 6 bases and J by 9 bases, 7 bases remained unmatched. DNA of the CDR3: TGTGCCAGCAGCCCGACAGGGGTTGGGCCCCAGCATTTT. It is translated as CASSPTGVGPQHF.

This clone has just one count. The CDR3 DNA reads as TGTGCCAGCAGCTTACGGCGGAGCTCCTACGAGCAGTACTTC. This encodes CASSLRRSSYEQYF. The V call is TRBV7-8, the J call TRBJ2-7; the D is unclear. This CDR3 contains 14 residues. The ends were cut back, 2 bases at V and 0 bases at J, with 8 bases in the middle. Per germline, CDR1 SGHVS and CDR2 FQNEAQ.

The CDR3 protein is CASSEQSAQLGYGYTF. CDR3 nucleotides: TGTGCCAGCAGTGAACAATCAGCGCAGCTTGGCTATGGCTACACCTTC. The chain recombines TRBV2 with TRBJ1-2; no clear D gene. The CDR3 covers 16 residues. CDR1 SNHLY and CDR2 FYNNEI come from the germline V gene. V lost 2 bases and J lost 4, with 17 bases in between.

This chain joins TRBV18 and TRBJ1-2, with 8 bases aligning to TRBD1. J lost 5 bases, V lost 3 bases, and 2 bases had no gene match. The CDR3 consists of 13 residues. The V gene's germline CDR1 is KGHSH and CDR2 LQKENI. In DNA form, the CDR3 reads TGTGCCAGCTCACCTCGGACAGGGTATGGCTACACCTTC. Translation: CASSPRTGYGYTF.

The chain carries TRBV7-9 and TRBJ1-1, with no clear D. The V and J ends lost 3 bases and 2 bases respectively, with 4 bases between them. This CDR3 contains 12 residues. Germline V gives CDR1 SEHNR, CDR2 FQNEAQ (reference sequence). CDR3 DNA: TGTGCCAGCAGCTTTACTAACACTGAAGCTTTCTTT. Its translation is CASSFTNTEAFF.

The rearrangement links TRBV7-3 to TRBJ2-5; D is undetermined. Between the trimmed V and J ends, which lost 4 bases and 5 bases, there was a span of 11 bases. Germline-derived CDR1 and CDR2 are SGHTA and FQGTGA. The CDR3 totals 13 residues. The CDR3 here is CASSSGPRETQYF. CDR3 bases: TGTGCCAGCAGCTCTGGGCCCCGGGAGACCCAGTACTTC.

CDR3 in amino acids: CASSLSEGRYGYTF. DNA of the CDR3: TGTGCCAGCAGTTTATCCGAGGGGAGGTATGGCTACACCTTC. This chain connects TRBV28 to TRBJ1-2, with D tentatively TRBD1 (5 bases). Between the trimmed V and J ends, which lost 1 base and 5 bases, there was a span of 11 bases. There are 14 residues in the CDR3. CDR1 and CDR2 from the germline V gene are MDHEN and SYDVKM.

This clone was observed a handful of times. The chain joins TRBV19 to TRBJ1-1; 9 nucleotides match TRBD1. CDR3 length: 12 residues. Germline lookup yields CDR1 LNHDA and CDR2 SQIVND (reference sequence). V was pared by 7 bases and J by 11 bases, with 8 bases of the junction left unmatched. The CDR3 region is CASTWDRVVAFF. DNA of the CDR3: TGTGCCAGTACCTGGGACAGGGTTGTTGCTTTCTTT.

This clone showed up just once. The chain carries TRBV19 and TRBJ2-5; 7 bases line up with TRBD1. Germline assignment: CDR1 LNHDA and CDR2 SQIVND (reference sequence). J was trimmed by 4 bases and V by 6 bases; bases with no gene match: 8. CDR3 length: 14 amino acids. CDR3 nucleotide sequence: TGTGCCAGTAGCCCGCAAAACAGGGGAGAGACCCAGTACTTC. Protein sequence: CASSPQNRGETQYF.

This chain links TRBV4-2 with TRBJ2-2; D possibly corresponds to TRBD2 (7 bases). The V end was cut by 0 bases, the J end by 0 bases, with 14 bases between. CDR1 and CDR2 from the germline V gene are LGHNA and YNFKEQ. The CDR3 has 18 amino acids. CDR3 sequence reads: CASSQDLAGAANTGELFF. The CDR3 region has the DNA TGTGCCAGCAGCCAAGATCTGGCGGGGGCCGCGAACACCGGGGAGCTGTTTTTT.

The genes are TRBV29-1 and TRBJ1-1, with a weak D call TRBD1 (6 bases). Germline V gene sequence: CDR1 SQVTM, CDR2 ANQGSEA. V dropped 7 bases and J dropped 6 bases, with 18 bases sitting between them. The CDR3 runs to 13 residues. The chain's CDR3 is CSASGPGGAEAFF. CDR3 DNA sequence: TGCAGCGCTAGCGGTCCTGGGGGCGCTGAAGCTTTCTTT.

The rearrangement links TRBV7-6 to TRBJ2-3; 7 nucleotides line up with TRBD2. J lost 14 bases, V lost 1 base, and 12 bases had no gene match. The CDR3 runs to 14 residues. Per germline, CDR1 SGHVS and CDR2 FNYEAQ. CDR3 in amino acids: CASSLESAARELYF. Written as DNA, the CDR3 is TGTGCCAGCAGCTTAGAATCCGCGGCGCGGGAGTTGTATTTT.

The DNA of the CDR3 is TGCGCCAGCAGCCTTCGCACCGTCGCCCGGGGGACGTATGGCTACACCTTC. Encoded protein: CASSLRTVARGTYGYTF. The chain combines TRBV5-1 with TRBJ1-2; D possibly corresponds to TRBD1 (5 bases). Trimming took 4 bases from V and 5 from J, leaving 24 bases between them. The CDR3 covers 17 residues. Germline V gene data show CDR1 as SGHRS and CDR2 as YFSETQ.

V usage is TRBV7-9 and J usage is TRBJ2-7; D perhaps matches TRBD1 (5 bases). Germline lookup yields CDR1 SEHNR and CDR2 FQNEAQ (reference sequence). The V end was cut by 8 bases, the J end by 5 bases, with 10 bases between. The CDR3 loop spans 11 amino acids. The CDR3 DNA follows: TGTGCCAGCTCGCAGGGTCACGAGCAGTACTTC. Protein sequence: CASSQGHEQYF.

V is TRBV19 and J is TRBJ2-7; 8 bases are shared with TRBD2. The CDR3 runs 15 residues. Germline V CDR1 and CDR2: LNHDA, SQIVND (reference sequence). J was trimmed by 4 bases and V by 5 bases; bases with no gene match: 10. CDR3: CASSAGSGSMYEQYF. The CDR3 DNA reads TGTGCCAGTAGTGCCGGGAGCGGGAGCATGTACGAGCAGTACTTC.

The chain is built from TRBV9 and TRBJ2-1; the match to TRBD2 covers 7 bases. With 1 base clipped from V and 8 bases from J, the junction kept 9 bases outside the gene matches. The CDR3 contains 15 residues. Germline V gene sequence: CDR1 SGDLS, CDR2 YYNGEE. This chain's CDR3 is CASSVSPRGSDEQFF. The DNA of the CDR3 is TGTGCCAGCAGCGTATCTCCGCGGGGGAGCGATGAGCAGTTCTTC.

The CDR3 nucleotides are TGTGCCAGCAGCTTGGGGACAGGGCGGGAAGCTTTCTTT. Translating gives CASSLGTGREAFF. The chain employs TRBV7-9 and TRBJ1-1; 9 nucleotides line up with TRBD1. This CDR3 region has 13 residues. Germline assignment: CDR1 SEHNR and CDR2 FQNEAQ (reference sequence). V lost 3 bases and J lost 8; bases outside the gene matches: 4.

This chain joins TRBV15 and TRBJ1-5; weak D call: TRBD1 (6 bases). V was shortened by 5 bases and J by 11 bases, with 22 bases between the two germline ends. The CDR3 is 15 residues long. Germline V gene lookup returns CDR1 LNHNV and CDR2 YYDKDF (reference sequence). The CDR3 sequence: CATSQDSFLLGSQHF. In DNA form, the CDR3 reads TGTGCCACCAGCCAGGACAGTTTCCTCCTTGGGTCCCAGCATTTT.

CDR3 loop: CASSHDSGRGYTF. The CDR3 DNA sequence: TGCGCCAGCAGCCATGACAGCGGGAGGGGCTACACCTTC. V and J are TRBV10-2 and TRBJ1-2; D may be TRBD1 (5 bases). Germline V CDR1 and CDR2: WSHSY, SAAADI. Trimming removed 6 bases from V and 8 bases from J, with 16 bases in between. The CDR3 runs 13 residues.